This T cell receptor (beta chain) originates from a study of molecular identifiers for immune sequencing clone quantification. The authors gated naive CD8 T cells as CD8+CD4-CCR7+CD45RA+ for sorting. Study conclusions and caveats: Over 97% of effector molecules, but under 1% in naive cells, were held by clones with more than 20 RNA copies.

Germline loops: CDR1 SGHVS, CDR2 FQNEAQ. V was cut by 8 bases and J by 1 base, with 19 bases left in between. The CDR3 length is 16 residues. A few counts support this clonotype. Its antigen is still unknown. TCRdb used MiXCR to reprocess the PCR reads, holding one entry per CDR3 protein. This sample carries about 510,000 distinct CDR3 sequences, around 23% of them seen once, and the ten largest clones take around 0.79%. The clonotype comes from a human donor in good health. Some libraries in this study had Jurkat cell RNA spiked in. Sequenced material: naive CD8+ T cells from blood, with Jurkat cell RNA spiked in. As for subset: FACS-sorted CD8+CD4-CCR7+CD45RA+ naive T cells. The rearrangement joins TRBV7-8 to TRBJ2-3, with D perhaps TRBD1 or TRBD2 (7 bases each). CDR3 region: CASCLTGAGGTDTQYF. The CDR3 coding sequence is TGTGCCAGCTGCCTAACAGGGGCGGGGGGCACAGATACGCAGTATTTT.